Included here is one T cell receptor (beta chain) sequence, with context. Generated by immunoSEQ multiplex PCR, the TCRdb table keeps only in-frame clones and is missing some. The sample lists some 56,000 clones; over 75% were seen once. The data are from a study of PD-L1 blockade in urothelial cancer. Study as a whole: Blood samples contained a median 141,255 T cells.

The germline gives CDR1 SGHNT, CDR2 YENEEA. V was clipped by 2 bases and J by 5 bases; unmatched bases: 5. The CDR3 consists of 15 residues. Time point in this sample: pretreatment peripheral blood. The receptor was derived from a man in his 70s with urothelial cancer. This rearrangement joins TRBV11-3 to TRBJ2-1; 8 nucleotides align to TRBD1. Sequencing was performed on PBMCs, taken around atezolizumab (anti-PD-L1) treatment. The CDR3 loop is CASSLSQGDHNEQFF. DNA for the CDR3: TGTGCCAGCAGCTTATCACAGGGGGACCACAATGAGCAGTTCTTC.